This T cell receptor (beta chain) was captured in a study of identical twins. Each CDR3 protein is one row after TCRdb ran MiXCR on the 5' RACE reads. The data contain 450,000 to 500,000 distinct CDR3 sequences, roughly an eighth of them seen just once; the ten biggest clones take up around 0.98%. Germline trimming cut 6 bases from V and 7 bases from J; bases unmatched to any gene: 7. The CDR3 totals 13 residues. The germline CDR1 and CDR2 sequences are SQVTM and ANQGSEA. This clonotype was recorded a few times. What it recognizes is unknown. Whole-study results and caveats: Modelling underestimated the level of out-of-frame TCR alpha sharing observed in monozygotic twins. The study reached conclusions through statistical analysis that was cross-sectional, not following the same donors.

This sample was shared with a second study, whose subject was yellow fever vaccine responses in identical twins.

The receptor was derived from a woman aged 18-29 years in good health. Sequencing was done on a sample of CD4+ T cells sorted from blood. This rearrangement joins TRBV29-1 to TRBJ2-4; TRBD1 matches 9 bases. CDR3 amino acids: CSVTGTGRNIQYF. The CDR3, as DNA: TGCAGCGTAACCGGGACAGGGAGGAACATTCAGTACTTC.